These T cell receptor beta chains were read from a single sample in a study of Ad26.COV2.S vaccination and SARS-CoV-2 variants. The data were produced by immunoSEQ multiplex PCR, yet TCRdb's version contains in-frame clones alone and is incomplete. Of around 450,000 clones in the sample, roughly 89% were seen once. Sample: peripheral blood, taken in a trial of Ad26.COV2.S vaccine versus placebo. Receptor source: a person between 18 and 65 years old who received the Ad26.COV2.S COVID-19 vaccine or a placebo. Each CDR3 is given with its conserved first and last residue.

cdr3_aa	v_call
CSVPLAGGFDTDTQYF	TRBV29-1
CASSKRGTITSNEQFF	TRBV19
CASSLADQETQYF	TRBV4-3
CASSLRQTTDTQYF	TRBV6-5
CASSWGTDAGGELFF	TRBV6-5
CASSRNPGAGYTF	TRBV2
CASSQDRQELFF	TRBV4-2
CASSGDGGTGNKQFF	TRBV2
CASKTIGRRGSGGETQYF	TRBV7-8
CASSLVPGVDEQYF	TRBV5-1
CASSFRLEQFF	TRBV27
CASSLVGPATNEKLFF	TRBV11-2
CASSLDRWTEAFF	TRBV11-3
CASSSRGPTNEKLFF	TRBV7-9
CASSQGVGTNYGYTF	TRBV4-3
CASSPIYYGYTF	TRBV7-2
CASSLNMNTGELFF	TRBV7-3
CASSRTGGGRHPTDTQYF	TRBV4-3
CASSSISRNTIYF	TRBV6-5
CASSRGTSPTYNSPLHF	TRBV9
CASIARGRGLGELFF	TRBV19
CSVRPLYQETQYF	TRBV29-1
CASSLRLATTDTQYF	TRBV7-7
CASSQDIGGAKNIQYF	TRBV4-3
CASSYGNSPLHF	TRBV6-2/TRBV6-3
CASRDDRAPNQPQHF	TRBV6-5
CASSLKDRDNGEQYF	TRBV5-4
CASSLIRTSGGSGTQYF	TRBV7-9
CAMQQGLGDSPLHF	TRBV10-3
CASSLGTSGGNEQFF	TRBV7-2
CASSLTAAGEGNEQFF	TRBV11-2
CASSVGQGDDTGELFF	TRBV9
CATSRGNQPQHF	TRBV15
CASSLTQGPEAFF	TRBV12-3/TRBV12-4
CASSVQGAPEAFF	TRBV5-1
CASSFGGGGETQYF	TRBV7-2
CASSLQRDYNNEQFF	TRBV6-5
CASSLEALGEAFF	TRBV5-1
CASARGGSGANVLTF	TRBV9
CASSLNSEETQYF	TRBV5-1
CASSFSPPDPQHF	TRBV5-5